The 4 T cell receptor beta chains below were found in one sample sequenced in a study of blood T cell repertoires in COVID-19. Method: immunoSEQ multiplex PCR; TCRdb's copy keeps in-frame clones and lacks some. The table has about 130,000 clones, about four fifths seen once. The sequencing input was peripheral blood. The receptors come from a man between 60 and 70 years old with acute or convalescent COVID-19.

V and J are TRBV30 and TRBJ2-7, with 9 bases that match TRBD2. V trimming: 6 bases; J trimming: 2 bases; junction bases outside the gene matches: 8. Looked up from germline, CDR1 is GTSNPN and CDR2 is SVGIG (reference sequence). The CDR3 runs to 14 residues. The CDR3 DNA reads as TGTGCCTGCCCCGGGGCTAGCGGGACCTACGAGCAGTACTTC. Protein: CACPGASGTYEQYF.

For the CDR3, the DNA is TGCGCCAGCAGGACCACCGGGACAGTGAGCTCCTACGAGCAGTACTTC. This sequence encodes CASRTTGTVSSYEQYF. The chain recombines TRBV5-1 with TRBJ2-7; 7 bases map to TRBD1. The V and J ends lost 5 bases and 0 bases, in that order; junction bases with no gene match: 11. CDR1 and CDR2 (germline): SGHRS, YFSETQ. This CDR3 is built from 16 residues.

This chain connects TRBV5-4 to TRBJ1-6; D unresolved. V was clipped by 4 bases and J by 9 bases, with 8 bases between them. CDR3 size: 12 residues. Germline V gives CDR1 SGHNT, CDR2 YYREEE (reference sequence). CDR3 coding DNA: TGTGCCAGCAGCCCACGGGGTTCACCCCTCCACTTT. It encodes CASSPRGSPLHF.

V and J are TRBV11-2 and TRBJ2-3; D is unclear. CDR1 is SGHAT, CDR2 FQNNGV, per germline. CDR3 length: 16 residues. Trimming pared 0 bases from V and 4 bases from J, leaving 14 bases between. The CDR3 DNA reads TGTGCCAGCAGCTTAGATCCCCGTAGTGTGGCAGATACGCAGTATTTT. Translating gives CASSLDPRSVADTQYF. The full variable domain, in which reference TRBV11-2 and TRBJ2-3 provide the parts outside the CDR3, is EAGVAQSPRYKIIEKRQSVAFWCNPISGHATLYWYQQILGQGPKLLIQFQNNGVVDDSQLPKDRFSAERLKGVDSTLKIQPAKLEDSAVYLCASSLDPRSVADTQYFGPGTRLTVL.